This TCR beta chain originates from a study of tumor-infiltrating lymphocytes in primary liver carcinoma. Across the study: There were roughly 3.65 to 8 million productive TCRbeta reads per sample, a yield similar across tissue types.

With regard to this clonotype: As yet, its antigen is unknown. Germline and junction disagree at one end, which may indicate a read error.

General observations from the study: Compared with tumor region pairs, tumor-adjacent and tumor-blood pairs overlapped less. Researchers report that only about 7-24% of top clones turned up in all five tumor regions.

A primer matching the constant region was used to make TCR beta cDNA from 500 to 650 ng of total RNA. Investigators got TCR beta libraries out of three nested multiplex PCR rounds, done with slightly modified ARM-PCR. TCRdb called the multiplex PCR reads again in MiXCR, with one record for every CDR3 protein. The table lists approximately 99,000 distinct CDR3 sequences, 55% to 75% of them singletons, with over 9% in the top ten. Co-extracting RNA and DNA was done with roughly 17-33 mg of unsorted bulk tissue as input. This receptor was identified in a woman in her sixties or seventies with primary liver carcinoma and hepatitis B virus infection. Sequences were obtained from liver tumor tissue from sampling region 5. Subset here: tumor region T5, tumor centre.

CDR3 sequence (DNA): TGTGCCAACAGCCTCAGCGGGAGTCGCAATGAGCAGTTCTTC. It is translated as CANSLSGSRNEQFF. The chain employs TRBV11-2 and TRBJ2-1; 8 positions agree with TRBD2. The CDR3 totals 14 residues. The germline CDR1 and CDR2 sequences are SGHAT and FQNNGV.